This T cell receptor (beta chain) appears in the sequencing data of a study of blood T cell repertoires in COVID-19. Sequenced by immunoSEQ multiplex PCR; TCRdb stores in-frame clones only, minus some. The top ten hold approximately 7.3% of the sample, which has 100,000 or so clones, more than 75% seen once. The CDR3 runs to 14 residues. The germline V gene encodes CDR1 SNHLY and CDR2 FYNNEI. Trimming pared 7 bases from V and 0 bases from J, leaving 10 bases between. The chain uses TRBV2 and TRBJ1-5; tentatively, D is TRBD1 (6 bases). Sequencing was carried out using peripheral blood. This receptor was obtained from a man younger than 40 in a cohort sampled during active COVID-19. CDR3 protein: CASKGGYSNQPQHF. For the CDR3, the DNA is TGTGCCAGCAAAGGGGGATATAGCAATCAGCCCCAGCATTTT.